The T cell receptor beta chain under discussion was sequenced for a study of T-cell memory formation after mild COVID-19. About the study: For the most part, TCR clusters were specific to one donor. Study results and limitations: Cross-reactive memory apparently joined, as some responding clones appeared in pre-infection memory.

This clonotype showed up just a few times. The antigen is unknown. TCRdb re-called the 5' RACE reads with MiXCR, one entry per CDR3 protein. The sample has 180,000 or so distinct CDR3 sequences, 15% to 20% seen once; the top ten hold 2% to 2.5%. The length of the CDR3 is 16 residues. Losses at the gene ends were 1 base for V and 4 bases for J; bases not matched to a gene: 6. Germline CDR1 and CDR2: SGHRS and YFSETQ. The origin of this receptor is an adult woman who had mild COVID-19 (a few samples of this study predate the infection). Cell type and time point are not known. Sequences were obtained from PBMCs or a T cell subset sorted from them (not recorded which). The genes are TRBV5-1 and TRBJ2-1; the match to TRBD2 covers 9 bases. The CDR3 loop is CASSLYGGREYNEQFF. DNA for the CDR3: TGCGCCAGCAGCTTGTACGGCGGGAGGGAGTACAATGAGCAGTTCTTC.